The rows below give T cell receptor beta chains drawn from one sample of a study of T cells in Graves' hyperthyroidism and ophthalmopathy. TCRdb reprocessed the multiplex PCR reads with MiXCR, giving one entry per CDR3 protein. The sample holds approximately 410,000 distinct CDR3 sequences; approximately 13% are singletons and the top ten take about 4.9%. Sequences were obtained from blood. Every receptor here comes from a woman aged 18-30 years with Graves' hyperthyroidism. Each CDR3 is given with its conserved first and last residue. Fields, in order: J gene, V gene, D gene, clone size, CDR3 DNA, CDR3 protein. D genes are given only for firm matches. A row's size may be missing; if present it is once, few, many or a size class.

j_call: TRBJ1-5
v_call: TRBV2
d_call: -
clone_size: -
cdr3_nt: TGTGCCAGCAGTGAAGAGGACGGCAGCAATCAGCCCCAGCATTTT
cdr3_aa: CASSEEDGSNQPQHF

j_call: TRBJ2-7
v_call: TRBV10-3
d_call: TRBD2
clone_size: -
cdr3_nt: TGTGCCATCAGTGAAGGACTAGCGGGGGAGCGGTACTTC
cdr3_aa: CAISEGLAGERYF

j_call: TRBJ2-2
v_call: TRBV10-1
d_call: TRBD1
clone_size: -
cdr3_nt: TGCGCCAGCAGCCCCGGGACAGGGGTCCCCGGGGAGCTGTTTTTT
cdr3_aa: CASSPGTGVPGELFF

j_call: TRBJ2-1
v_call: TRBV9
d_call: -
clone_size: many
cdr3_nt: TGTGCCAGCAGCGCAGGGATTACCACCTACAATGAGCAGTTCTTC
cdr3_aa: CASSAGITTYNEQFF

j_call: TRBJ2-3
v_call: TRBV6-5
d_call: -
clone_size: many
cdr3_nt: TGTGCCAGCAGTTACTGGGCAGGGCAGAACACAGATACGCAGTATTTT
cdr3_aa: CASSYWAGQNTDTQYF

j_call: TRBJ2-7
v_call: TRBV7-2
d_call: -
clone_size: -
cdr3_nt: TGTGCCAGCAGCTTAGACTTCCCCTACGAGCAGTACTTC
cdr3_aa: CASSLDFPYEQYF

j_call: TRBJ2-7
v_call: TRBV12-3/TRBV12-4
d_call: -
clone_size: -
cdr3_nt: TGTGCCAGCAGTTTACGAACTATAATCGACGAGCAGTACTTC
cdr3_aa: CASSLRTIIDEQYF

j_call: TRBJ2-7
v_call: TRBV11-2
d_call: -
clone_size: many
cdr3_nt: TGTGCCAGCAGCGGCGGGACTTTTTTATACGAGCAGTACTTC
cdr3_aa: CASSGGTFLYEQYF

j_call: TRBJ2-7
v_call: TRBV6-2/TRBV6-3
d_call: TRBD2
clone_size: few
cdr3_nt: TGTGCCAGCAGTTACGAATTTATCCAGCGGGGATCCTACGAGCAGTACTTC
cdr3_aa: CASSYEFIQRGSYEQYF

j_call: TRBJ2-7
v_call: TRBV5-6
d_call: -
clone_size: -
cdr3_nt: TGTGCCAGCAGCCCGTTCGGGAATCGTCTCGAGCAGTACTTC
cdr3_aa: CASSPFGNRLEQYF

j_call: TRBJ2-1
v_call: TRBV27
d_call: -
clone_size: many
cdr3_nt: TGTGCCAGCAGTCCTAATCTCGGGAATGAGCAGTTCTTC
cdr3_aa: CASSPNLGNEQFF

j_call: TRBJ1-1
v_call: TRBV11-3
d_call: -
clone_size: -
cdr3_nt: TGTGCCAGCAGCTCCAGGGCGAAGACTGAAGCTTTCTTT
cdr3_aa: CASSSRAKTEAFF

j_call: TRBJ2-1
v_call: TRBV12-3/TRBV12-4
d_call: -
clone_size: many
cdr3_nt: TGTGCCAGCAGTCAGGGGGACTATAAGAGCAATGAGCAGTTCTTC
cdr3_aa: CASSQGDYKSNEQFF

j_call: TRBJ1-1
v_call: TRBV2
d_call: -
clone_size: many
cdr3_nt: TGTGCCAGCAGGCCGTTGGGGGGGAACACTGAAGCTTTCTTT
cdr3_aa: CASRPLGGNTEAFF

j_call: TRBJ2-1
v_call: TRBV5-1
d_call: -
clone_size: many
cdr3_nt: TGCGCCAGCAGCGTCACCGGGTTAGACGATGAGCAGTTCTTC
cdr3_aa: CASSVTGLDDEQFF

j_call: TRBJ2-2
v_call: TRBV6-1
d_call: TRBD2
clone_size: -
cdr3_nt: TGTGCCAGCAGCGCGACTAGCGGGAGTTTCTACACCGGGGAGCTGTTTTTT
cdr3_aa: CASSATSGSFYTGELFF

j_call: TRBJ2-7
v_call: TRBV3-1
d_call: TRBD2
clone_size: many
cdr3_nt: TGTGCCAGCAGCCAATTGGCCAGCGGGAGTTTTTACGAGCAGTACTTC
cdr3_aa: CASSQLASGSFYEQYF

j_call: TRBJ2-1
v_call: TRBV12-3/TRBV12-4
d_call: TRBD2
clone_size: many
cdr3_nt: TGTGCCAGCAGTCCCCATGGCGGGAGGGGCTCCTACAATGAGCAGTTCTTC
cdr3_aa: CASSPHGGRGSYNEQFF

j_call: TRBJ1-3
v_call: TRBV6-1
d_call: -
clone_size: -
cdr3_nt: TGTGCCAGCAGTGAGCTGGGACCTGGAAACACCATATATTTT
cdr3_aa: CASSELGPGNTIYF

j_call: TRBJ2-5
v_call: TRBV12-3/TRBV12-4
d_call: -
clone_size: once
cdr3_nt: TGTGCCAGCAGTTTCGAAAATAGGAGGGAGACCCAGTACTTC
cdr3_aa: CASSFENRRETQYF

j_call: TRBJ2-7
v_call: TRBV28
d_call: -
clone_size: medium-sized
cdr3_nt: TGTGCCAGCAGTTTGAACAGCAAGTCCTACGAGCAGTACTTC
cdr3_aa: CASSLNSKSYEQYF

j_call: TRBJ1-2
v_call: TRBV4-2
d_call: TRBD1
clone_size: -
cdr3_nt: TGTGCCAGCAGCCAAGAGTCGGCGGGGACAGGGGTCTATGGCTACACCTTC
cdr3_aa: CASSQESAGTGVYGYTF

j_call: TRBJ1-5
v_call: TRBV9
d_call: -
clone_size: few
cdr3_nt: TGTGCCAGCAGCGCGGGCAGAAGCAATCAGCCCCAGCATTTT
cdr3_aa: CASSAGRSNQPQHF

j_call: TRBJ2-2
v_call: TRBV7-9
d_call: TRBD2
clone_size: -
cdr3_nt: TGTGCCAGCAGACCGATAGCGGGAGGGCCGGCCGGGGAGCTGTTTTTT
cdr3_aa: CASRPIAGGPAGELFF

j_call: TRBJ2-5
v_call: TRBV29-1
d_call: -
clone_size: few
cdr3_nt: TGCAGCGTTGAACGGGACCGAGAGACCCAGTACTTC
cdr3_aa: CSVERDRETQYF

j_call: TRBJ2-7
v_call: TRBV27
d_call: TRBD2
clone_size: few
cdr3_nt: TGTGCCAGCAGTTTAGCGGGAGGTTGGGAGCAGTACTTC
cdr3_aa: CASSLAGGWEQYF

j_call: TRBJ2-3
v_call: TRBV10-3
d_call: -
clone_size: -
cdr3_nt: TGTGCCATCAGTGAGTTGGCCACAGATACGCAGTATTTC
cdr3_aa: CAISELATDTQYF

j_call: TRBJ2-7
v_call: TRBV28
d_call: -
clone_size: many
cdr3_nt: TGTGCCAGCTTGGACTCCTCCTCCTACGAGCAGTACTTC
cdr3_aa: CASLDSSSYEQYF

j_call: TRBJ2-7
v_call: TRBV11-2
d_call: -
clone_size: many
cdr3_nt: TGTGCCAGCAGCTTAGATCCAGGCAGGGCCTACGAGCAGTACTTC
cdr3_aa: CASSLDPGRAYEQYF

j_call: TRBJ2-7
v_call: TRBV20-1
d_call: TRBD2
clone_size: many
cdr3_nt: TGCAGTGCTAGAGGCGCTAGCGGGAGGACGAGCTCCTACGAGCAGTACTTC
cdr3_aa: CSARGASGRTSSYEQYF

j_call: TRBJ2-1
v_call: TRBV5-4
d_call: -
clone_size: few
cdr3_nt: TGTGCCAGCAGCTTGGTAGGGACTCCCAATGAGCAGTTCTTC
cdr3_aa: CASSLVGTPNEQFF

j_call: TRBJ1-5
v_call: TRBV16
d_call: -
clone_size: -
cdr3_nt: TGTGCCAGCAGCCAATCGGGCCCCAATCAGCCCCAGCATTTT
cdr3_aa: CASSQSGPNQPQHF

j_call: TRBJ2-4
v_call: TRBV20-1
d_call: TRBD2
clone_size: -
cdr3_nt: TGCAGTGCTGGGACTAGCGGACCCAAAAACATTCAGTACTTC
cdr3_aa: CSAGTSGPKNIQYF

j_call: TRBJ1-5
v_call: TRBV7-8
d_call: -
clone_size: few
cdr3_nt: TGTGCCAGCAGCCCGTCCAACCGGGGGGTGGGTCAGCCCCAGCATTTT
cdr3_aa: CASSPSNRGVGQPQHF

j_call: TRBJ2-1
v_call: TRBV27
d_call: TRBD2
clone_size: many
cdr3_nt: TGTGCCAGCAGTGAGCTAGCGGGAGGGTACAATGAGCAGTTCTTC
cdr3_aa: CASSELAGGYNEQFF

j_call: TRBJ2-3
v_call: TRBV18
d_call: -
clone_size: many
cdr3_nt: TGTGCCAGCTCACCCAACGACAGGTTCACAGATACGCAGTATTTT
cdr3_aa: CASSPNDRFTDTQYF

j_call: TRBJ1-1
v_call: TRBV6-1
d_call: -
clone_size: many
cdr3_nt: TGTGCCAGTAACCCCAGGGGCACGTGGACTGAAGCTTTCTTT
cdr3_aa: CASNPRGTWTEAFF

j_call: TRBJ2-1
v_call: TRBV30
d_call: -
clone_size: many
cdr3_nt: TGTGCCTGGAGTGTTTGGCGGGGAAACCTAAACAATGAGCAGTTCTTC
cdr3_aa: CAWSVWRGNLNNEQFF

j_call: TRBJ2-1
v_call: TRBV2
d_call: TRBD2
clone_size: many
cdr3_nt: TGTGCCAGCAGTGACCCCCCGAATAGCGGGATTCGTCACAATGAGCAGTTCTTC
cdr3_aa: CASSDPPNSGIRHNEQFF

j_call: TRBJ1-2
v_call: TRBV6-1
d_call: -
clone_size: many
cdr3_nt: TGTGCCAGCAGTGAGGCCACGAGTCTCTATGGCTACACCTTC
cdr3_aa: CASSEATSLYGYTF

j_call: TRBJ1-3
v_call: TRBV27
d_call: TRBD1
clone_size: few
cdr3_nt: TGTGCCAGCAGTTACAGGGGGACCTCTGGAAACACCATATATTTT
cdr3_aa: CASSYRGTSGNTIYF